The 19 T cell receptor beta chains below were found in one sample sequenced in a study of T cell responses to AZD1222 COVID-19 vaccine. The assay was immunoSEQ multiplex PCR, and TCRdb's table has in-frame clones only and misses some. The sample consists of roughly 120,000 clones, approximately 90% of them appearing once. The specimen comprised peripheral blood, sampled 28 days after the second AZD1222 dose. These receptors came from an adult who received the AZD1222 COVID-19 vaccine.

The J gene is TRBJ2-5, the V gene TRBV7-6, with D uncertain. In germline, CDR1 is SGHVS, CDR2 FNYEAQ. The CDR3 has 12 residues. V lost 3 bases to trimming and J lost 4 bases, with 6 bases between them. CDR3 loop: CASSFVGETQYF. The CDR3 bases are TGTGCCAGCAGCTTTGTGGGAGAGACCCAGTACTTC.

The rearrangement uses TRBV10-1 and TRBJ1-2; D gene unclear. The CDR3 spans 13 residues. V was clipped by 4 bases and J by 3 bases, with 9 bases between them. The V gene's germline CDR1 is WNHNN and CDR2 SYGVQD (reference sequence). The CDR3 region has the DNA TGCGCCAGCAGTGTCGGCCGCCACTATGGCTACACCTTC. Its protein is CASSVGRHYGYTF.

This clone showed up just a few times. The chain employs TRBV7-2 and TRBJ1-3; no reliable D call. CDR3 size: 12 residues. Trimming cost V 4 bases and J 4 bases, with 5 bases left between them. Germline-derived CDR1 and CDR2 are SGHTA and FQGNSA. CDR3 protein: CASSYPGNTIYF. In DNA, the CDR3 is TGTGCCAGCAGCTATCCCGGAAACACCATATATTTT.

The chain joins TRBV7-9 to TRBJ2-1; D remains unclear. Trimming shortened V by 2 bases and J by 3 bases, and 8 bases separated the two germline ends. The germline V gene has CDR1 SEHNR and CDR2 FQNEAQ (reference sequence). There are 14 residues in the CDR3. The CDR3 sequence is CASSLPIFYNEQFF. DNA for the CDR3: TGTGCCAGCAGCTTACCCATTTTCTACAATGAGCAGTTCTTC.

This clone was seen once. The chain uses TRBV13 and TRBJ1-1; D is undetermined. CDR1 and CDR2 from the germline V gene are PRHDT and FYEKMQ (reference sequence). CDR3 length: 14 amino acids. The V end was cut by 5 bases, the J end by 6 bases, with 16 bases between. The CDR3, as DNA: TGTGCCAGCAGCGCCGCGGTATTGTGGGCTGAAGCTTTCTTT. It encodes CASSAAVLWAEAFF.

V gene TRBV30 combines with J gene TRBJ2-1, with 11 positions matching TRBD2. CDR1 is GTSNPN and CDR2 is SVGIG in the germline V gene (reference sequence). V trimming: 0 bases; J trimming: 6 bases; junction bases outside the gene matches: 10. The CDR3 covers 17 residues. The CDR3 DNA follows: TGTGCCTGGAGTGTACGCCCTAGCGGGAGGAGGAGCAATGAGCAGTTCTTC. Amino acid sequence: CAWSVRPSGRRSNEQFF.

The chain recombines TRBV3-1 (or the pseudogene TRBV3-2) with TRBJ2-4; D not certain. V lost 1 base, J lost 5 bases, and 12 bases lay in between. Per germline, CDR1 LGHDT and CDR2 YNNKEL (reference sequence). The CDR3 covers 15 residues. The CDR3 region has the DNA TGTGCCAGCAGCCAAGTCCTGGGAAACCAAAACATTCAGTACTTC. It codes for CASSQVLGNQNIQYF.

The CDR3 DNA reads as TGTGCCAGCAGCCCCCGGGACAGGGGAAAGAACAATGAGCAGTTCTTC. It specifies CASSPRDRGKNNEQFF. The chain combines TRBV9 with TRBJ2-1; TRBD1 aligns across 10 bases. V lost 4 bases, J lost 5 bases, and 9 bases stayed unmatched. This CDR3 is 16 amino acids long. Germline V lookup: CDR1 SGDLS, CDR2 YYNGEE.

The chain combines TRBV27 with TRBJ1-6; D gene unclear. Germline V CDR1 and CDR2: MNHEY, SMNVEV (reference sequence). V dropped 7 bases and J dropped 7 bases, with 17 bases sitting between them. The CDR3 loop spans 15 amino acids. The CDR3 is CASTPRWAENSPLHF. For the CDR3, the DNA is TGTGCCAGCACTCCCAGGTGGGCGGAAAATTCACCCCTCCACTTT.

The V gene is TRBV7-9, the J gene TRBJ2-5; TRBD1 aligns across 11 bases. V lost 9 bases, J lost 2 bases, and 5 bases stayed unmatched. The CDR3 spans 14 residues. Germline CDR1 reads SEHNR; CDR2 reads FQNEAQ (reference sequence). CDR3 residues: CARGTGGAQETQYF. The CDR3 bases are TGTGCCAGAGGGACAGGGGGAGCTCAAGAGACCCAGTACTTC.

This clone was detected a few times. The chain has TRBV24-1 and TRBJ2-3; 9 nucleotides agree with TRBD1. Germline-derived CDR1 and CDR2 are KGHDR and SFDVKD. The CDR3 runs to 17 residues. The ends lost 3 bases at V and 2 bases at J; junction bases unmatched: 8. CDR3: CATSDPGQGRNTDTQYF. Written as DNA, the CDR3 is TGTGCCACCAGTGATCCGGGACAGGGCAGGAACACAGATACGCAGTATTTT.

The DNA of the CDR3 is TGTGCCATCAGTGAACCCCCTGGGTCGAGCGGGATGAGCGGGGAGCTGTTTTTT. This translates into CAISEPPGSSGMSGELFF. This rearrangement joins TRBV10-3 to TRBJ2-2; TRBD2 aligns across 7 bases. Trimming removed 3 bases from V and 7 bases from J; junction bases left unmatched: 17. The CDR3 contains 18 residues. Germline V gives CDR1 ENHRY, CDR2 SYGVKD.

CDR3 DNA sequence: TGCGCCAGCAGCTTGCCAACGACCTTTGAGGGCTATGGCTACACCTTC. It translates to CASSLPTTFEGYGYTF. This sequence joins TRBV5-1 and TRBJ1-2; D call uncertain. CDR3 size: 16 residues. The germline V gene encodes CDR1 SGHRS and CDR2 YFSETQ. The V end lost 1 base, the J end lost 4 bases, and 17 bases lay between the germline ends.

This clone has just one count. The V and J genes are TRBV19 and TRBJ1-1; D remains unclear. Germline values: CDR1 LNHDA, CDR2 SQIVND (reference sequence). The V gene lost 0 bases and the J gene lost 8 bases, with 7 bases spanning the gap. This CDR3 is built from 12 residues. CDR3 coding DNA: TGTGCCAGTAGTATAGAGGGAGGAGAAGCTTTCTTT. Translation gives CASSIEGGEAFF.

This rearrangement joins TRBV4-3 to TRBJ2-1; D not resolved. This CDR3 is built from 16 residues. Germline CDR1 is LGHNA and CDR2 is YSLEER. Trimming left V 0 bases short and J 3 bases short, with 12 bases between. This CDR3 is CASSQDKGAHYNEQFF. The CDR3 DNA sequence: TGCGCCAGCAGCCAAGATAAAGGCGCCCACTACAATGAGCAGTTCTTC.

The table lists this clone with a count of one. This sample includes further DNA sequences coding for the same CDR3. V usage is TRBV11-3 and J usage is TRBJ2-1; no clear D gene. Trimming took 2 bases from V and 1 from J, leaving 6 bases between them. Germline-derived CDR1 and CDR2 are SGHNT and YENEEA. This CDR3 contains 14 residues. The CDR3 DNA is TGTGCCAGCAGCTTACGGGTGTCCTACAATGAGCAGTTCTTC. Translating gives CASSLRVSYNEQFF.

The V and J genes are TRBV19 and TRBJ2-5; the match to TRBD1 covers 7 bases. Looked up from germline, CDR1 is LNHDA and CDR2 is SQIVND (reference sequence). The CDR3 is 15 residues long. With 5 bases clipped from V and 4 bases from J, the junction kept 10 bases outside the gene matches. This CDR3 reads CASSPWAEGAETQYF. Here the CDR3 DNA reads TGTGCCAGTAGTCCATGGGCCGAGGGGGCAGAGACCCAGTACTTC.

Concerning this clone itself: The DNA is left out, because the CDR3 cannot be placed on it with certainty; the CDR3 is given as TCRdb lists it. The chain uses TRBV21-1 and TRBJ1-1. TRBV21-1 is labeled a pseudogene. With termini counted, the CDR3 has 13 amino acids. CDR3: CAITFGRGTEAFF.

This clone was observed a handful of times. CDR3 DNA sequence: TGTGCCAGCAGCTTAGGGGGGTGGCAGTCAGGGAACATTCAGTACTTC. It encodes CASSLGGWQSGNIQYF. The V gene is TRBV7-2, the J gene TRBJ2-4; TRBD1 or TRBD2 may be the D gene (5 bases each). The V end was cut by 1 base, the J end by 7 bases, with 17 bases between. The CDR3 is 16 amino acids. Germline CDR1 is SGHTA and CDR2 is FQGNSA.